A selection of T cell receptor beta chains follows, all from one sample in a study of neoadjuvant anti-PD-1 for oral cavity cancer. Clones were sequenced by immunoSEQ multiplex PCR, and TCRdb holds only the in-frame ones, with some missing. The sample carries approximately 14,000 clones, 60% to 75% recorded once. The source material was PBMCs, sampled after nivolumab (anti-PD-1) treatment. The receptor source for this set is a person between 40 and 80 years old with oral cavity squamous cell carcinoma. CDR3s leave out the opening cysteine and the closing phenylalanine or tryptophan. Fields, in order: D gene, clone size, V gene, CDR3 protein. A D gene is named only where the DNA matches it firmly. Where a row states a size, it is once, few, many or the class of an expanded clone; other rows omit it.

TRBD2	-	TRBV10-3	AISQALSGKVFYEQY
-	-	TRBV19	ASSRSGVEQY
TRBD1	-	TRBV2	ASSEAGTGGPYNEQF
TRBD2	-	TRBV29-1	SASGSGGTYNEQF
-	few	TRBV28	ASSPPMSSSYEQY
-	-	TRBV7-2	ASSSQQETQY
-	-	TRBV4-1	ASSQALANTGELF
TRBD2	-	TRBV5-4	ASSLLGTSGREETQY
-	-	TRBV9	ASSPSRLGPAETQY
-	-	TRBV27	ASSLKGFTDTQY
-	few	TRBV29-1	SVVGPGNTGELF
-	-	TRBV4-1	ASSQGVQGRGTGELF
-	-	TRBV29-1	SVEVNRGNTEAF
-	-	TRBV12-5	ASGGGPLPNEQF
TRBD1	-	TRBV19	ASEGQGYTGELF
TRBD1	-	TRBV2	ASSGTGGIGTEAF
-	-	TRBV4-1	ASSPAQVIYGYT
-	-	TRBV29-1	SVFLPGQSSYEQY
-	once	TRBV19	ASSGEESQPQH
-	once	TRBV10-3	AISAEGTQY
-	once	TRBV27	ASSSGTFGYEQY
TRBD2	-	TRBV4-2	ASSQDSGGGSYNEQF
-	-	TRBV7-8	ASSGRGTYEQY
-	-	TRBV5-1	ASSLGGMGTEAF
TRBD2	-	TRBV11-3	ASIPRELAGVRNEQY
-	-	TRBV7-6	ASSLRGQMNTEAF
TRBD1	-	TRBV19	ASRNPSDRVYEQY
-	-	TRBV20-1	SVRAPDTQY
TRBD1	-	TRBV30	AWRRGQGDGYT
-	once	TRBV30	AWSVSGDQPQH
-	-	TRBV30	AWSPTLDWDRSVSPYNEQF
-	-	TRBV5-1	ASRNSGSSTEAF
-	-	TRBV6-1	ASSVGVNQPQH
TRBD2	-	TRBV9	ASSASGTSTDTQY
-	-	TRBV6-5	ASTEGYGYT
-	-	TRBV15	ATSRVENRWGYT
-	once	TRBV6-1	ASSELRGSTEAF